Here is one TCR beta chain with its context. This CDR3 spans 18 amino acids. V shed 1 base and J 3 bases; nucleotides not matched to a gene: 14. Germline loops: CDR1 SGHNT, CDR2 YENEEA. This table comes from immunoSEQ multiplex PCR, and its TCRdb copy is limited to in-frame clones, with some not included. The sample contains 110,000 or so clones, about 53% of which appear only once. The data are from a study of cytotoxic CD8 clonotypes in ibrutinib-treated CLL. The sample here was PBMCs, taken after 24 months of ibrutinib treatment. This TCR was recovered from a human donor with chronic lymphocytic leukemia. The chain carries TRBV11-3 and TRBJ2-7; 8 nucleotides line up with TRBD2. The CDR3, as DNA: TGTGCCAGCAGCTTAGTCCGGGTAGCGGGGCCTGCCCGCTACGAGCAGTACTTC. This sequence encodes CASSLVRVAGPARYEQYF.